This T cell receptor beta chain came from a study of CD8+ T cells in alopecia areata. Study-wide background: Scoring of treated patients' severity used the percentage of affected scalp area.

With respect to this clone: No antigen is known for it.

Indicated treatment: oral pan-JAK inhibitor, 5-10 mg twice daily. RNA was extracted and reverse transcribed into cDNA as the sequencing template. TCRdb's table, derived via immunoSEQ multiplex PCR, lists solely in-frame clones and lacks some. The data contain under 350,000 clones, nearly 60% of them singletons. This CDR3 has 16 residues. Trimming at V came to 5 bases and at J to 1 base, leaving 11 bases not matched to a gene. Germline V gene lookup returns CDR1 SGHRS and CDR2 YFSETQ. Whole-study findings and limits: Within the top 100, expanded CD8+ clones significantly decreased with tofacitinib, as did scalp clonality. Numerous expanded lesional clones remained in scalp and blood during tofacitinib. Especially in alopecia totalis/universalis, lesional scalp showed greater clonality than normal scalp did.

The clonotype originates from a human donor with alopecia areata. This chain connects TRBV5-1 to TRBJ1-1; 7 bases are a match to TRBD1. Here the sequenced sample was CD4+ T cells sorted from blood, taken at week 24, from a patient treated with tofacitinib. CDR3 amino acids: CASSLTGSKGNTEAFF. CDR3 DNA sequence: TGCGCCAGCAGTTTGACAGGGTCTAAAGGGAACACTGAAGCTTTCTTT.